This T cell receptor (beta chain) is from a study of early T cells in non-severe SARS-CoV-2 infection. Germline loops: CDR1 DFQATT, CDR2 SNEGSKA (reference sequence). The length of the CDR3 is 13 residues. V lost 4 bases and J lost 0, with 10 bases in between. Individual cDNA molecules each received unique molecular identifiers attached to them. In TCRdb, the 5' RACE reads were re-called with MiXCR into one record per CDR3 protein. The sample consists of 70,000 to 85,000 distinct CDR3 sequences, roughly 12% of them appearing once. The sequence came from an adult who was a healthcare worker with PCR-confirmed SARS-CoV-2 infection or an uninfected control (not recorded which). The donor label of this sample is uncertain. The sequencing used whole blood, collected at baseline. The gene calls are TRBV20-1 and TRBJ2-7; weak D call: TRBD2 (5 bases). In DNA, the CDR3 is TGCAGTGCTATAAGTGGGAGCTCCTACGAGCAGTACTTC. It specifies CSAISGSSYEQYF.